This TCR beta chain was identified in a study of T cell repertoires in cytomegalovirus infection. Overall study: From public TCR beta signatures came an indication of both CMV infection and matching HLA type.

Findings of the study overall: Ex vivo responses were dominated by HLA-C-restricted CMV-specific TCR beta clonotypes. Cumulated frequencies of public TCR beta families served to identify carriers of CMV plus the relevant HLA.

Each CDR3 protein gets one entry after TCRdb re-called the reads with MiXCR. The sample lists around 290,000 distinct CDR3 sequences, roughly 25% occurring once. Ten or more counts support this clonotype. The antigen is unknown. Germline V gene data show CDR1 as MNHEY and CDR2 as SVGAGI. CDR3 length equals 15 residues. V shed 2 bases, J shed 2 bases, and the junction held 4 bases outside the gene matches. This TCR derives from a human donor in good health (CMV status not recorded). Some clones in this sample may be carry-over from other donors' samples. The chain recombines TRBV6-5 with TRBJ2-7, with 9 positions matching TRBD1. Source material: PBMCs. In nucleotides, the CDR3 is TGTGCCAGCAGTTACCGTGGACAGGGGACCTACGAGCAGTACTTC. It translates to CASSYRGQGTYEQYF.